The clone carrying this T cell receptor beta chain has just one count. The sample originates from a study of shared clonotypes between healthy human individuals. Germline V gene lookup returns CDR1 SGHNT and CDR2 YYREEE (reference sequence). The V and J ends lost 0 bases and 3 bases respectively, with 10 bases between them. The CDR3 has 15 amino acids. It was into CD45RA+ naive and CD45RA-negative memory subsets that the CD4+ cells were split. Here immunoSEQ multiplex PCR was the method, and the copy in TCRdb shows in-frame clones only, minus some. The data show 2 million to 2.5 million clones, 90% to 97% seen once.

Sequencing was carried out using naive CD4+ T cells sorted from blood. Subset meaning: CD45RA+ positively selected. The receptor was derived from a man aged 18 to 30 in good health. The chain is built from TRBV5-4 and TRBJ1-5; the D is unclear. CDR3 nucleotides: TGTGCCAGCAGCTTGGGGGTGGAGGTCAATCAGCCCCAGCATTTT. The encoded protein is CASSLGVEVNQPQHF.